The clone carrying this T cell receptor beta chain was observed a handful of times. This entry belongs to a study of T-cell reconstitution after alpha-beta-depleted transplantation in children. Preparation of the TCRbeta library used unique molecular identifiers. TCRdb analysed the PCR reads with MiXCR anew, one entry per CDR3 protein. The data show a few hundred thousand distinct CDR3 sequences, approximately 30% seen once. V was pared by 6 bases and J by 6 bases, with 10 bases of the junction left unmatched. The CDR3 runs 14 residues. The germline gives CDR1 DFQATT, CDR2 SNEGSKA (reference sequence).

The TCR comes from a boy in the first two years of life with Wiskott-Aldrich syndrome, due to receive a stem cell transplant. V and J are TRBV20-1 and TRBJ1-2, with 10 bases lining up with TRBD1. Sample: PBMCs, taken before TCRalphabeta/CD19-depleted stem cell transplant. The CDR3 region is CSAPRDRGINGYTF. CDR3 nucleotides: TGCAGTGCGCCCCGGGACAGGGGAATAAATGGCTACACCTTC.